This TCR beta chain was captured in a study of identical twins. V lost 3 bases, J lost 2 bases, and 18 bases lay in between. This CDR3 is built from 16 residues. Germline loops: CDR1 SGHRS, CDR2 YFSETQ. From the 5' RACE reads, TCRdb called clonotypes with MiXCR, one entry per CDR3 protein. The sample lists 700,000 or so distinct CDR3 sequences, 20% to 25% occurring once. These same records also appear under a second study, on T cells expressing NK-cell markers. Turning to that study: Sorted CD3+CD56-NKG2C+, CD3+CD56+NKG2C+ and CD3+CD56+NKG2C- T cells supplied the TCR beta repertoires. Within the sequenced cohort of eight donors, seven exhibited HCMV seropositivity and one was seronegative. Dominance of the CD3+CD56-NKG2C+ fraction by these clonotypes also held in a handful of donors.

Sequencing was done on a sample of PBMCs. The V and J genes are TRBV5-1 and TRBJ2-7; a weak D match, TRBD1 (5 bases). The sequence was obtained from a woman younger than 30 in good health. CDR3 coding DNA: TGCGCCAGCAGCTGGGTTATGGGGCCAAATACCTACGAGCAGTACTTC. Amino acid sequence: CASSWVMGPNTYEQYF.